Listed below are T cell receptor beta chains from one sample, sequenced in a study of blood T cell repertoires in COVID-19. Sequencing was performed with immunoSEQ multiplex PCR; in TCRdb, only in-frame clones are kept and a portion is missing. Altogether about 310,000 clones are present, 87% being singletons, with the ten largest covering 1%. The sequenced material came from peripheral blood. The receptors here all came from a man in his fifties or sixties with active or convalescent COVID-19. Each CDR3 is given with its conserved first and last residue. The D gene is left open where the match is weak. A clone size is listed for some rows: how often the clone was seen (once, few, many), or a class if it is expanded.

j_call clone_size v_call cdr3_length d_call cdr3_aa cdr3_nt
TRBJ2-5 NA TRBV28 17 TRBD1 CASSPYPGQGFQETQYF TGTGCCAGCAGTCCTTATCCGGGACAGGGTTTCCAAGAGACCCAGTACTTC
TRBJ1-1 NA TRBV21-1 21 NA CASSKGLYDGSTLFMNTEAFF TGTGCCAGCAGCAAGGGACTTTACGACGGGTCAACTCTTTTCATGAACACTGAAGCTTTCTTT
TRBJ1-4 NA TRBV4-3 16 NA CASSQVGAGDDEKLFF TGCGCCAGCAGCCAAGTGGGGGCAGGGGATGATGAAAAACTGTTTTTT
TRBJ1-3 NA TRBV6-6 16 TRBD1 CASRSGTGSSGNTIYF TGTGCCAGCAGATCCGGGACAGGGAGCTCTGGAAACACCATATATTTT
TRBJ1-2 NA TRBV27 15 NA CASKFESTANYGYTF TGTGCCAGCAAGTTTGAATCGACAGCCAACTATGGCTACACCTTC
TRBJ2-2 NA TRBV11-2 16 NA CASSLGGVMGTGELFF TGTGCCAGCAGCTTAGGGGGGGTGATGGGCACCGGGGAGCTGTTTTTT
TRBJ1-6 NA TRBV5-1 14 TRBD1 CASSFRTGDSPLHF TGCGCCAGCAGCTTTAGGACAGGGGACTCACCCCTCCACTTT
TRBJ2-2 NA TRBV28 15 TRBD1 CASSPGQGYTGELFF TGTGCCAGCAGTCCGGGACAGGGGTACACCGGGGAGCTGTTTTTT
TRBJ2-4 NA TRBV7-9 14 NA CASSQGGQSNIQYF TGTGCCAGCAGCCAGGGGGGACAGTCAAACATTCAGTACTTC
TRBJ2-3 NA TRBV10-3 16 NA CAITPHGGAQTDTQYF TGTGCCATCACCCCGCATGGGGGGGCGCAGACAGATACGCAGTATTTT
TRBJ2-7 NA TRBV6-5 15 TRBD1 CASSYSGPGGYEQYF TGTGCCAGCAGTTACTCGGGACCAGGGGGCTACGAGCAGTACTTC
TRBJ1-3 NA TRBV28 17 NA CASSSLGTSNSGNTIYF TGTGCCAGCAGTTCCCTTGGGACATCAAACTCTGGAAACACCATATATTTT
TRBJ1-4 NA TRBV18 15 TRBD1 CASSPPGQGGEKLFF TGTGCCAGCTCACCACCGGGACAGGGAGGTGAAAAACTGTTTTTT
TRBJ1-1 NA TRBV5-6 15 NA CASSSPHRANTEAFF TGTGCCAGCAGCTCACCCCACAGGGCGAACACTGAAGCTTTCTTT
TRBJ2-1 NA TRBV6-6 20 TRBD2 CASSPIGASGGGSSYNEQFF TGTGCCAGCAGTCCCATCGGGGCTAGCGGGGGGGGGAGCTCCTACAATGAGCAGTTCTTC
TRBJ1-2 NA TRBV5-4 15 TRBD1 CASSYGQGGNYGYTF TGTGCCAGCAGCTACGGACAGGGGGGCAACTATGGCTACACCTTC
TRBJ1-2 once TRBV20-1 14 TRBD1 CSASVTGGFYGYTF TGCAGTGCTAGTGTGACAGGGGGATTCTATGGCTACACCTTC
TRBJ2-3 NA TRBV6-5 15 TRBD2 CASSRSGRGADTQYF TGTGCCAGCAGTCGTAGCGGGAGAGGCGCAGATACGCAGTATTTT
TRBJ1-2 NA TRBV19 13 TRBD1 CASRSTGEDGYTF TGTGCCAGTAGGTCGACAGGGGAGGATGGCTACACCTTC
TRBJ1-1 NA TRBV13 13 TRBD1 CASSRQGWTEAFF TGTGCCAGCAGCCGACAGGGGTGGACTGAAGCTTTCTTT
TRBJ2-5 NA TRBV11-3 13 TRBD2 CASSSPGGETQYF TGTGCCAGCAGCTCACCGGGAGGGGAGACCCAGTACTTC
TRBJ1-1 NA TRBV7-9 13 NA CASKTGLNTEAFF TGTGCCAGTAAAACAGGGCTGAACACTGAAGCTTTCTTT
TRBJ2-1 NA TRBV28 14 TRBD2 CASRLAGVHNEQFF TGTGCCAGCCGACTAGCGGGGGTACACAATGAGCAGTTCTTC
TRBJ1-1 NA TRBV7-8 15 NA CASDPSAGGGGEAFF TGTGCCAGCGATCCCTCGGCCGGCGGGGGGGGAGAAGCTTTCTTT
TRBJ1-4 NA TRBV15 15 NA CATSRGRGRGEKLFF TGTGCCACCAGCAGAGGGCGGGGACGTGGAGAAAAACTGTTTTTT
TRBJ2-7 NA TRBV27 17 NA CASSGDRRGGVSYEQYF TGTGCCAGCAGTGGCGACCGACGAGGGGGGGTTTCCTACGAGCAGTACTTC
TRBJ2-7 NA TRBV14 17 TRBD2 CASTFKLAGGQPLEQYF TGTGCCAGCACCTTCAAACTAGCGGGGGGGCAACCCTTAGAGCAGTACTTC
TRBJ2-7 NA TRBV5-4 13 TRBD1 CATKTGTSYEQYF TGTGCCACTAAGACAGGGACGTCCTACGAGCAGTACTTC
TRBJ1-1 few TRBV29-1 12 TRBD1 CSATGTDTEAFF TGCAGCGCGACCGGGACAGACACTGAAGCTTTCTTT
TRBJ1-2 NA TRBV30 13 TRBD1 CAWNLAGGLGYTF TGTGCCTGGAATTTGGCAGGGGGCCTTGGCTACACCTTC
TRBJ1-6 NA TRBV4-3 16 NA CASSLQGGANESPLHF TGCGCCAGCAGCCTCCAAGGGGGGGCAAATGAGTCACCCCTCCACTTT
TRBJ2-7 NA TRBV6-1 16 NA CASSESSQGSPYEQYF TGTGCCAGCAGTGAAAGTAGTCAGGGGAGTCCCTACGAGCAGTACTTC
TRBJ1-5 NA TRBV28 20 NA CASRRDPGLPEGYSNQPQHF TGTGCCAGCAGACGCGACCCGGGACTCCCCGAGGGGTATAGCAATCAGCCCCAGCATTTT
TRBJ2-1 NA TRBV7-2 16 NA CASSLFSASSYNEQFF TGTGCCAGCAGCTTATTTAGCGCCAGCTCCTACAATGAGCAGTTCTTC
TRBJ1-6 NA TRBV3-1/TRBV3-2 18 NA CASSLLPTDSSYNSPLHF TGTGCCAGCAGCCTTCTTCCGACAGACAGCTCCTATAATTCACCCCTCCACTTT
TRBJ1-2 NA TRBV11-2 15 TRBD1 CASSFEGTDNYGYTF TGTGCCAGCAGCTTCGAAGGGACAGACAACTATGGCTACACCTTC
TRBJ2-1 few TRBV5-1 15 NA CASSPSASSYNEQFF TGCGCCAGCAGCCCGAGCGCGAGCTCCTACAATGAGCAGTTCTTC
TRBJ2-1 NA TRBV24-1 15 TRBD1 CATSDPGQGDDEQFF TGTGCCACCAGTGACCCGGGACAGGGGGACGATGAGCAGTTCTTC
TRBJ1-5 NA TRBV28 14 NA CASSLVLGVQPQHF TGTGCCAGCAGTTTAGTTCTCGGGGTTCAGCCCCAGCATTTT
TRBJ1-5 once TRBV30 16 TRBD1 CAWSVRGQYSNQPQHF TGTGCCTGGAGTGTACGGGGACAGTATAGCAATCAGCCCCAGCATTTT
TRBJ1-2 NA TRBV6-5 13 NA CASTNREGNGYTF TGTGCCAGCACTAACAGGGAAGGTAATGGCTACACCTTC
TRBJ1-1 NA TRBV19 14 NA CASTVQSANTEAFF TGTGCCAGTACCGTCCAGAGCGCGAACACTGAAGCTTTCTTT
TRBJ2-7 few TRBV2 15 NA CASSEELAESYEQYF TGTGCCAGCAGTGAAGAGCTAGCAGAATCCTACGAGCAGTACTTC
TRBJ2-3 NA TRBV2 16 TRBD2 CASRETSGSTGDTQYF TGTGCCAGCAGAGAAACTAGCGGGAGCACTGGAGATACGCAGTATTTT
TRBJ2-5 NA TRBV11-2 13 TRBD2 CASSRTSLETQYF TGTGCCAGCAGCCGGACTAGTTTAGAGACCCAGTACTTC
TRBJ2-7 NA TRBV7-2 16 TRBD1 CASSLAPGQGTYEQYF TGTGCCAGCAGCTTAGCGCCCGGACAGGGTACCTACGAGCAGTACTTC
TRBJ1-2 NA TRBV9 15 NA CASSVIGAPGYGYTF TGTGCCAGCAGCGTAATTGGAGCACCGGGCTATGGCTACACCTTC
TRBJ2-1 NA TRBV5-4 15 NA CASSLSREIYNEQFF TGTGCCAGCAGCTTGTCCCGAGAGATCTACAATGAGCAGTTCTTC
TRBJ2-1 NA TRBV5-1 16 NA CASSGAAGVIDNEQFF TGCGCCAGCAGCGGTGCGGCAGGGGTGATTGACAATGAGCAGTTCTTC
TRBJ1-1 once TRBV5-4 13 NA CASSLMGGTEAFF TGTGCCAGCAGCTTGATGGGGGGTACTGAAGCTTTCTTT
TRBJ1-1 NA TRBV18 14 NA CASSPPGRGTEAFF TGTGCCAGCTCACCACCGGGCAGGGGAACTGAAGCTTTCTTT
TRBJ2-1 NA TRBV11-2 16 NA CASSLAPTHRYNEQFF TGTGCCAGCAGCTTAGCACCGACGCACAGATACAATGAGCAGTTCTTC
TRBJ1-3 NA TRBV19 13 NA CATTAFSGNTIYF TGTGCCACCACAGCCTTCTCTGGAAACACCATATATTTT
TRBJ2-1 NA TRBV30 12 NA CAWSAIGGQQFF TGTGCCTGGAGTGCCATCGGGGGGCAGCAGTTCTTC
TRBJ2-7 NA TRBV5-1 14 NA CASSQLVYPYEQYF TGCGCCAGCAGCCAACTAGTTTACCCCTACGAGCAGTACTTC